The 13 T cell receptor beta chains listed next were all sequenced from one sample in a study of OX40 agonist ivuxolimab in advanced cancers. The library was built by means of the immunoSEQ multiplex PCR assay. TCRdb mirrors the immuneACCESS table, restricted to in-frame sequences. Some clones are absent from its copies; in checked studies, under half trace to an unresolved V gene, and the reason for the others is unknown. This sample holds tens of thousands of clones; about 85% were observed only once. Clones ranked in the top ten supply about 2.5% of the sample. The source material was CD4+ or CD8+ T cells sorted from blood, sampled in a trial of the OX40 agonist ivuxolimab. All receptors come from an adult with an advanced solid tumor such as melanoma, head and neck, liver or kidney cancer.

To note about this clone: Germline is not matched at one junction end, which may reflect a read error. V and J are TRBV2 and TRBJ2-7; 13 bases map to TRBD2. The CDR3 runs to 13 residues. CDR1 SNHLY and CDR2 FYNNEI come from the germline V gene. CDR3 DNA: TGTGCCAGCAGTGATTGGACTAGCGGGAGAGAGGACTTC. Protein product: CASSDWTSGREDF.

The J gene is TRBJ1-6, the V gene TRBV28, with D maybe TRBD1 (5 bases). The length of the CDR3 is 16 residues. Germline V gene data show CDR1 as MDHEN and CDR2 as SYDVKM. With 6 bases removed from V and 0 bases from J, the gap between germline ends came to 12 bases. The CDR3 loop is CASSDPGTSYNSPLHF. Written as DNA, the CDR3 is TGTGCCAGCAGCGATCCGGGGACCTCCTATAATTCACCCCTCCACTTT.

This clone has just one count. This likely reflects a read error, since a far larger clone is one base away. Other DNA sequences of this sample code for an identical CDR3. The V call is TRBV23-1, the J call TRBJ1-1; possibly TRBD1 for D (5 bases). TRBV23-1 is an ORF, and what it does is uncertain. Trimming removed 3 bases from V and 1 base from J, with 12 bases in between. The CDR3 runs 15 residues. The CDR3 DNA reads as TGCGCCAGCAGTCAGGAATGGGGGGGGAACACTGAAGCTTTCTTT. Translation: CASSQEWGGNTEAFF.

The chain links TRBV29-1 to TRBJ2-1, with TRBD2 identical over 8 bases. Germline trimming cut 7 bases from V and 8 bases from J; bases unmatched to any gene: 16. CDR3 length equals 15 residues. Germline V CDR1 and CDR2: SQVTM, ANQGSEA. The CDR3, as DNA: TGCAGCGCGAAATCAAGCGGGAGAGGTAACGATGAGCAGTTCTTC. Protein: CSAKSSGRGNDEQFF.

This chain connects TRBV5-6 to TRBJ2-2; D gene ambiguous. Germline loops: CDR1 SGHDT, CDR2 YYEEEE. Trimming shortened V by 5 bases and J by 8 bases, and 7 bases separated the two germline ends. The CDR3 runs to 11 residues. The CDR3 loop is CASRGEGELFF. The DNA for the CDR3 is TGTGCCAGCAGGGGCGAGGGGGAGCTGTTTTTT.

The chain carries TRBV19 and TRBJ2-7, with TRBD2 matching over 11 bases. The CDR3 loop spans 14 amino acids. V lost 5 bases, J lost 3 bases, and 3 bases stayed unmatched. CDR1 and CDR2 (germline): LNHDA, SQIVND (reference sequence). The CDR3 loop reads CASSVAGGFYEQYF. CDR3 coding DNA: TGTGCCAGTAGTGTAGCGGGAGGGTTCTACGAGCAGTACTTC.

J is TRBJ2-1 and V is TRBV2; 7 bases are a match to TRBD2. The CDR3 loop spans 14 amino acids. The V and J ends lost 8 bases and 0 bases, in that order; junction bases with no gene match: 4. In germline, CDR1 is SNHLY, CDR2 FYNNEI. The CDR3 coding sequence is TGTGCCAGCTCCCGGGACTACTCCTACAATGAGCAGTTCTTC. It encodes CASSRDYSYNEQFF.

The gene calls are TRBV7-2 and TRBJ2-7; D perhaps matches TRBD2 (5 bases). V was pared by 3 bases and J by 8 bases, with 14 bases between. This CDR3 has 13 amino acids. The germline CDR1 and CDR2 sequences are SGHTA and FQGNSA. The DNA for the CDR3 is TGTGCCAGCAGCTTTGAGCGGCAGCTCAAGCAGTACTTC. The encoded protein is CASSFERQLKQYF. The full variable domain, in which reference TRBV7-2 and TRBJ2-7 provide the parts outside the CDR3, is GAGVSQSPSNKVTEKGKDVELRCDPISGHTALYWYRQSLGQGLEFLIYFQGNSAPDKSGLPSDRFSAERTGGSVSTLTIQRTQQEDSAVYLCASSFERQLKQYFGPGTRLTVT.

This chain uses TRBV5-1 with TRBJ1-6, with D unresolved. Trimming pared 1 base from V and 7 bases from J, leaving 15 bases between. Germline lookup yields CDR1 SGHRS and CDR2 YFSETQ. The CDR3 runs to 16 residues. CDR3 loop: CASSLRDSRPNSPLHF. The CDR3 DNA reads TGCGCCAGCAGCTTGAGGGATTCAAGACCGAATTCACCCCTCCACTTT. The whole variable domain, filled in from reference TRBV5-1 and TRBJ1-6, reads KAGVTQTPRYLIKTRGQQVTLSCSPISGHRSVSWYQQTPGQGLQFLFEYFSETQRNKGNFPGRFSGRQFSNSRSEMNVSTLELGDSALYLCASSLRDSRPNSPLHFGNGTRLTVT.

Remarks on this clone: The CDR3 does not end in the conserved phenylalanine or tryptophan, so this is likely a read error. Because the CDR3's place on the DNA is in doubt, the DNA is left out and the CDR3 is given as listed by TCRdb. The V and J genes are TRBV21-1 and TRBJ2-7; the table's D call TRBD1 went unverified against the DNA. TRBV21-1 is shown as a pseudogene. The CDR3 length is 11 residues, termini included. CDR3 residues: CASSARIFRAI.

This clone has more than one count but fewer than ten. DNA of the CDR3: TGCGCCAGCTCCCAGGGGTCCGCCTACGAGCAGTACTTC. It translates to CASSQGSAYEQYF. V is TRBV5-1 and J is TRBJ2-7; weak D call: TRBD1 (6 bases). Deletions cut 7 bases from V and 2 bases from J, with 13 bases between. Germline values: CDR1 SGHRS, CDR2 YFSETQ. The CDR3 runs to 13 residues.

CDR3 nucleotides: TGTGCCAGCAGCTTGACTAGCGGCCGCACAGATACGCAGTATTTT. The encoded protein is CASSLTSGRTDTQYF. The chain links TRBV7-7 to TRBJ2-3, with TRBD2 matching over 9 bases. Germline lookup yields CDR1 SSHAT and CDR2 FNYEAQ (reference sequence). V lost 3 bases and J lost 1; bases outside the gene matches: 2. The CDR3 contains 15 residues.

The genes are TRBV7-3 and TRBJ2-2; D unresolved. Germline CDR1 reads SGHTA; CDR2 reads FQGTGA. V lost 6 bases to trimming and J lost 0 bases, with 8 bases between them. CDR3 size: 14 residues. The CDR3 DNA is TGTGCCAGCAGTGTCGCCGCGAACACCGGGGAGCTGTTTTTT. As protein: CASSVAANTGELFF.